This entry describes one T cell receptor (beta chain). V was clipped by 6 bases and J by 1 base, with 9 bases between them. The CDR3 extends over 13 amino acids. The V gene's germline CDR1 is MNHEY and CDR2 SMNVEV (reference sequence). This sample stems from a study of blood T cell repertoires in COVID-19. Study-wide context: There were acute and convalescent COVID-19 samples, and they came from the United States, Italy and Spain. PBMCs, B-cell-depleted T cells, or T cells provided the cDNA or gDNA that made up the material.

In the original processing: Amplification of reference gene primers was used by the study to estimate nucleated cell counts. TCRdb's copy holds only in-frame clones and misses some; the assay was immunoSEQ multiplex PCR. D and trimming were read from the DNA, whereas the V and J calls and clone size are those reported in that table. Found here are under 300,000 clones, 80% to 90% of them singletons; the top ten hold 6.2%. The clonotype comes from a man in his 60s with acute or convalescent COVID-19. The chain has TRBV27 and TRBJ1-1; D not resolved. What was sequenced was peripheral blood. CDR3 loop: CASSVTENTEAFF. The CDR3 nucleotides are TGTGCCAGCAGCGTTACAGAGAACACTGAAGCTTTCTTT.